Below, 8 T cell receptor beta chains from the same sample are listed, as sequenced in a study of post-analysis software for immune sequencing data (dated by TCRdb to the mid-2010s). Library preparation used PCR. The sample was run on an Illumina HiSeq 2500. To reduce PCR and sequencing biases, unique molecular identifiers were incorporated into the TCR beta cDNA libraries. In-frame beta chains were kept once TCRdb had trimmed the public reads at Q25 with fastp and called clones with MiXCR. CDR3 protein duplicates are merged, each entry listing the most common genes and DNA. The sample table lists about 770,000 distinct CDR3 sequences, 46% of them with a count of one. 4.9% of the sample lies in the top ten. The study at large found these results: Roughly 5 TRBV segments, including TRBV5-6, TRBV5-1 and TRBV20-1, were significantly more frequent in patients than controls.

The antigens for these receptors are not known. The specimen was blood. The origin of the receptors is a girl aged 5 to 17 with multiple sclerosis.

The V call is TRBV29-1, the J call TRBJ1-1, with 9 nucleotides matching TRBD1. Looked up from germline, CDR1 is SQVTM and CDR2 is ANQGSEA. This CDR3 contains 17 residues. J lost 3 bases, V lost 7 bases, and 18 bases had no gene match. CDR3 sequence reads: CSGHNTGGTGRDTEAFF. The CDR3 DNA sequence: TGCAGCGGCCACAATACAGGGGGCACGGGGAGGGACACTGAAGCTTTCTTT.

This sequence joins TRBV29-1 and TRBJ1-1, with D perhaps matching TRBD1 (5 bases). The germline CDR1 and CDR2 sequences are SQVTM and ANQGSEA. The germline V and J ends were trimmed by 7 bases and 3 bases, with 15 bases remaining between them. CDR3 length: 13 amino acids. CDR3 bases: TGCAGCGGGGTGTTGGGGCAGGACACTGAAGCTTTCTTT. This encodes CSGVLGQDTEAFF. Variable domain in full (rest from reference TRBV29-1 and TRBJ1-1): SAVISQKPSRDICQRGTSLTIQCQVDSQVTMMFWYRQQPGQSLTLIATANQGSEATYESGFVIDKFPISRPNLTFSTLTVSNMSPEDSSIYLCSGVLGQDTEAFFGQGTRLTVV.

The CDR3 loop is CASSRPWKYNEQFF. CDR3 nucleotides: TGTGCCAGCAGTCGCCCCTGGAAATACAATGAGCAGTTCTTC. This chain joins TRBV6-9 and TRBJ2-1, with D uncertain. This CDR3 is built from 14 residues. Germline loops: CDR1 MNHGY, CDR2 SVAAGI. The V end was cut by 5 bases, the J end by 4 bases, with 12 bases between.

This chain uses TRBV10-3 with TRBJ2-5; a possible D gene is TRBD2 (6 bases). The CDR3 has 13 residues. Looked up from germline, CDR1 is ENHRY and CDR2 is SYGVKD. V was pared by 4 bases and J by 1 base, with 7 bases between. This chain's CDR3 is CAISGAGQETQYF. The CDR3 DNA reads TGTGCCATCAGTGGAGCGGGCCAAGAGACCCAGTACTTC.

The chain carries TRBV7-8 and TRBJ2-6; D ambiguous. Germline loops: CDR1 SGHVS, CDR2 FQNEAQ. This CDR3 spans 16 amino acids. The V and J ends lost 7 bases and 0 bases respectively, with 13 bases between them. The CDR3 DNA follows: TGTGCCAGCACCCCTCCTGGACCCTCTGGGGCCAACGTCCTGACTTTC. This sequence encodes CASTPPGPSGANVLTF.

The rearrangement links TRBV21-1 to TRBJ2-1; the listed D gene, TRBD2, was not tested against the DNA. TRBV21-1 is a pseudogene locus. The CDR3 is 14 residues long. The CDR3 DNA is TGTGCCACCATGACTAGCGGAGGTCGGAATGAGCAGTTCTTC. Translated: CATMTSGGRNEQFF.

Concerning this clonotype itself: One end of the junction varies from germline; a read error may be responsible. The chain employs TRBV6-1 and TRBJ2-5, with D possibly TRBD1 on 5 matching bases. Germline values: CDR1 MNHNS, CDR2 SASEGT. The CDR3 contains 15 residues. CDR3 sequence (DNA): TGTGCCAGCAGTGAAGAGACAGTGTACCAAGAGACCCAGTGCTTC. It codes for CASSEETVYQETQCF.

The sample holds a few counts of this clonotype. This chain links TRBV12-3 or TRBV12-4 with TRBJ2-7, with a tentative D call TRBD2 (7 bases). Trimming shortened V by 6 bases and J by 11 bases, and 14 bases separated the two germline ends. The CDR3 has 11 residues. In DNA form, the CDR3 reads TGTGCCAGCAGCCAGGGGACTACGGAGTACTTC. This encodes CASSQGTTEYF.